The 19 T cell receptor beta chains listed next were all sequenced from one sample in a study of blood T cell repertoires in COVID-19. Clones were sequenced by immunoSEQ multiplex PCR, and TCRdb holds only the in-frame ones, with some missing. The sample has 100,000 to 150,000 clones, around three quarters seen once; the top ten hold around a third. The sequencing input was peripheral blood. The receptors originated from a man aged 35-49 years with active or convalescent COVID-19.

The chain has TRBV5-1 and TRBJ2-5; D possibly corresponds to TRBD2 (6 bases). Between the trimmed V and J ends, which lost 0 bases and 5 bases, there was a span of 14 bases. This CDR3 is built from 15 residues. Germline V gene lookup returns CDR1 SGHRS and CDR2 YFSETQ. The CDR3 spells CASSLAMEGWETQYF. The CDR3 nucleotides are TGCGCCAGCAGCTTGGCCATGGAGGGCTGGGAGACCCAGTACTTC.

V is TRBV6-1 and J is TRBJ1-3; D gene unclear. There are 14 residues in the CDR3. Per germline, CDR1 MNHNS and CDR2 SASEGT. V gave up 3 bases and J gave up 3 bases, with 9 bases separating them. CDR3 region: CASSERQLGNTIYF. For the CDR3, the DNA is TGTGCCAGCAGTGAGAGGCAGCTTGGAAACACCATATATTTT.

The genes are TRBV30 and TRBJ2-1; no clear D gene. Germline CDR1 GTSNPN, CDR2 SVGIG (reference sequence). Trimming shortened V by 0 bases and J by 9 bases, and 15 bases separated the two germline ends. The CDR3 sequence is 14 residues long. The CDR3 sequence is CAWSVSLTRSEQFF. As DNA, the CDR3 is TGTGCCTGGAGTGTAAGCCTCACCCGGAGTGAGCAGTTCTTC.

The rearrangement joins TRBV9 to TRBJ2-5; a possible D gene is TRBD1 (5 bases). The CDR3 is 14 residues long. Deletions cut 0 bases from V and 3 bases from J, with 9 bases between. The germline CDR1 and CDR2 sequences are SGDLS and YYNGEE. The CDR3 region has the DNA TGTGCCAGCAGCGTAGCGGCAGGGAAAGAGACCCAGTACTTC. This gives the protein CASSVAAGKETQYF.

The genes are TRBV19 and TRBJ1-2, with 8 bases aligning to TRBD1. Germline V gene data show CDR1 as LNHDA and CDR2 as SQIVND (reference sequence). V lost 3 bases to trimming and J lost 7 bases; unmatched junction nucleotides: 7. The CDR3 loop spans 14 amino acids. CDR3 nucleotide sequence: TGTGCCAGTAGTATGGTTCAGGACAGGGTTGGCTACACCTTC. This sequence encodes CASSMVQDRVGYTF.

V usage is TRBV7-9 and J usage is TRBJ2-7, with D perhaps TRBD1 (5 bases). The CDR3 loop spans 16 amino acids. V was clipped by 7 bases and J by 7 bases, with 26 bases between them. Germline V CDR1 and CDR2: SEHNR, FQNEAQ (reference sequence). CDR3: CASTQLWGVLGAEQYF. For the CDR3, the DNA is TGTGCCAGCACTCAACTATGGGGCGTATTAGGAGCTGAGCAGTACTTC.

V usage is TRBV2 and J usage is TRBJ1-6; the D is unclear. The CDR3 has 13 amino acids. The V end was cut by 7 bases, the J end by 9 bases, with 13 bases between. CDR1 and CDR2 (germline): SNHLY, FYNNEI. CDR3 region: CASTVQAPSPLHF. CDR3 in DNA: TGTGCCAGCACGGTCCAGGCGCCTTCACCCCTCCACTTT.

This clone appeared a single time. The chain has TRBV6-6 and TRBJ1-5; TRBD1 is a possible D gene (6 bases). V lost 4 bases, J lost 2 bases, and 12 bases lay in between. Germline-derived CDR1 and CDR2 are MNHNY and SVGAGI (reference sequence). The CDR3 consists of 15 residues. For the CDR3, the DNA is TGTGCCAGCAGTTGGGGCGCAGGGGGCAATCAGCCCCAGCATTTT. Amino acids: CASSWGAGGNQPQHF.

For the CDR3, the DNA is TGTGCCAGCAGCGGCGGGACAGGGGACTATGGCTACACCTTC. This codes for CASSGGTGDYGYTF. The V and J genes are TRBV7-9 and TRBJ1-2; 10 bases are a match to TRBD1. Germline V gives CDR1 SEHNR, CDR2 FQNEAQ (reference sequence). V was clipped by 5 bases and J by 3 bases; unmatched bases: 3. CDR3 length: 14 amino acids.

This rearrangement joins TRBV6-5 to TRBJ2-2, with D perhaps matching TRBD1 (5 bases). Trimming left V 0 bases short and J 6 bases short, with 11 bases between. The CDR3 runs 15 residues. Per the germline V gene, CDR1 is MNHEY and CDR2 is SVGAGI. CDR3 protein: CASSYSLGAAGELFF. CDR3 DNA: TGTGCCAGCAGTTACTCTTTAGGGGCGGCCGGGGAGCTGTTTTTT.

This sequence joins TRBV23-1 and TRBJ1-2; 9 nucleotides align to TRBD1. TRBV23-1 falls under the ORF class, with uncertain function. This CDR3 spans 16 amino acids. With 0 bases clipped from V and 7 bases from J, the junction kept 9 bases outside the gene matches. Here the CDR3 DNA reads TGCGCCAGCAGTCAATCGTTAGGACAGGGGAGGGGTGGCTACACCTTC. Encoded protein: CASSQSLGQGRGGYTF.

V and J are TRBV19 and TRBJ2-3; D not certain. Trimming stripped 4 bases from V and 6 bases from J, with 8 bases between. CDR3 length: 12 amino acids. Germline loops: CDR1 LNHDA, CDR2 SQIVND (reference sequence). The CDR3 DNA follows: TGTGCCAGTAGTAGGGCCCGGGATACGCAGTATTTT. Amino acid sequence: CASSRARDTQYF.

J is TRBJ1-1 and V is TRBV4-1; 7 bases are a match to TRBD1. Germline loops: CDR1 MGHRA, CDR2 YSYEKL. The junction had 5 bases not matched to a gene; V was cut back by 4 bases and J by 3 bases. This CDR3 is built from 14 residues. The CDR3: CASSRRGTDTEAFF. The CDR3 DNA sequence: TGCGCCAGCAGCCGTAGAGGGACAGACACTGAAGCTTTCTTT.

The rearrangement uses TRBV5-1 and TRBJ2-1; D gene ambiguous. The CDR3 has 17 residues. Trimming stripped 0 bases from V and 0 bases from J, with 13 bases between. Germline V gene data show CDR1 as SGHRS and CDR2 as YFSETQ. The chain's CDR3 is CASSLDPVRSSYNEQFF. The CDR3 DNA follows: TGCGCCAGCAGCTTGGATCCGGTAAGAAGCTCCTACAATGAGCAGTTCTTC.

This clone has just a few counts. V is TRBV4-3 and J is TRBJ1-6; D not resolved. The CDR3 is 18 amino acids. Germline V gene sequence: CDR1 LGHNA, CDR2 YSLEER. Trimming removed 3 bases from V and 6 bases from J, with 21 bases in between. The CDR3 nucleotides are TGCGCCAGCAGCCAGGAGGCTTTAGGCCCGAACCGTAATTCACCCCTCCACTTT. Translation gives CASSQEALGPNRNSPLHF.

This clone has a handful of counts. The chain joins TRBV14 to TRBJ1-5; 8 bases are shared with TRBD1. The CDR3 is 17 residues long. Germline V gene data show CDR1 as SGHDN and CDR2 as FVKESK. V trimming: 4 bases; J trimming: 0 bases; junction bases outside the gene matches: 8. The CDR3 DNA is TGTGCCAGCAGCCCCGGGACAGGAATCGATAGCAATCAGCCCCAGCATTTT. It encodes CASSPGTGIDSNQPQHF.

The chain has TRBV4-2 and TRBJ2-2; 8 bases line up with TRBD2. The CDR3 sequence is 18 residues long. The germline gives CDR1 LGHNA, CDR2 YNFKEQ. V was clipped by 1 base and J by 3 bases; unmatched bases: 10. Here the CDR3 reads CASSQALYGRADTGELFF. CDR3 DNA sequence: TGTGCCAGCAGCCAAGCGTTATACGGGAGGGCAGACACCGGGGAGCTGTTTTTT.

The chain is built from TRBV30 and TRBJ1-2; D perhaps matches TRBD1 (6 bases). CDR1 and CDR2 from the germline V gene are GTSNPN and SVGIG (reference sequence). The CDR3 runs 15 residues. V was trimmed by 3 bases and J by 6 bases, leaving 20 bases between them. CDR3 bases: TGTGCCTGGAGCCCCGGCCAGGGGCGCACAAATGGCTACACCTTC. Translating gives CAWSPGQGRTNGYTF.

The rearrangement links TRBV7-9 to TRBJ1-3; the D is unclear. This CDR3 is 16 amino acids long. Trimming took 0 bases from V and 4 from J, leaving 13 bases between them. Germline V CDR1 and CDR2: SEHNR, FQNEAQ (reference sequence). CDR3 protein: CASSLAGVHTGNTIYF. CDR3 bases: TGTGCCAGCAGCTTAGCAGGAGTTCATACGGGAAACACCATATATTTT.